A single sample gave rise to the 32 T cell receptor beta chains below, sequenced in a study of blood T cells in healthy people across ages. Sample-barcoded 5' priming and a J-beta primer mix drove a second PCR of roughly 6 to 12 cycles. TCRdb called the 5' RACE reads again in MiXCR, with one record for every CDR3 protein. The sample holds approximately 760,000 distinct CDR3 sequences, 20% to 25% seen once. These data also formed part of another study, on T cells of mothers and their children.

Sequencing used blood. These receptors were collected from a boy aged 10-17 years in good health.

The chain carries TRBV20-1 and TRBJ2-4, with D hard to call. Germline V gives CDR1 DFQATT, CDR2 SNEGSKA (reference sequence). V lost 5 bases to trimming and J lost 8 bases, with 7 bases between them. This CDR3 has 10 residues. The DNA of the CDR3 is TGCAGTGCTGGCTTAGACATTCAGTACTTC. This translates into CSAGLDIQYF.

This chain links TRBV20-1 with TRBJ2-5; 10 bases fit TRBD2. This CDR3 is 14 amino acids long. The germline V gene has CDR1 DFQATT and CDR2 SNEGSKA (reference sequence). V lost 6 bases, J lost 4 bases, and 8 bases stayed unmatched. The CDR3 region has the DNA TGCAGTGCCGCGACTAGCGGGTTCTTAGAGACCCAGTACTTC. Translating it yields CSAATSGFLETQYF.

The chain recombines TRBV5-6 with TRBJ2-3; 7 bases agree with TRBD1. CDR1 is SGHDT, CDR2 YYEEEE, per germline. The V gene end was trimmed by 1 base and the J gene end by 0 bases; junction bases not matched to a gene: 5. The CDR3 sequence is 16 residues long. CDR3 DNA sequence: TGTGCCAGCAGCTTGTCCCTGACAGGGAGCACAGATACGCAGTATTTT. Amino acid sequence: CASSLSLTGSTDTQYF.

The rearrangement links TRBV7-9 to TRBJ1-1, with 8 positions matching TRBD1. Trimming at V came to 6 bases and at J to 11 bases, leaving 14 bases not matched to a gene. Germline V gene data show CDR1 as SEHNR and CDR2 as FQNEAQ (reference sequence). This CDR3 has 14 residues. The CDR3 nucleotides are TGTGCCAGCAGTTTTGGGGGACAGGATACCTATGCTTTCTTT. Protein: CASSFGGQDTYAFF.

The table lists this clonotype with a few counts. The CDR3 nucleotides are TGTGCCAGCAGCTACACCGGGACTAGCGCGGGAGATACGCAGTATTTT. Translating gives CASSYTGTSAGDTQYF. The J gene is TRBJ2-3, the V gene TRBV5-4; 10 nucleotides line up with TRBD2. V lost 3 bases to trimming and J lost 5 bases; unmatched junction nucleotides: 9. CDR1 and CDR2 from the germline V gene are SGHNT and YYREEE (reference sequence). The CDR3 is 16 amino acids.

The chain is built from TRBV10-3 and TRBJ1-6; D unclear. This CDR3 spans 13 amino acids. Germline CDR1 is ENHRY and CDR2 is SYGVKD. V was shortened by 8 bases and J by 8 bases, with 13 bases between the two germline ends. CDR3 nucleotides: TGTGCCATCCGGGATCCTCCGGATTCACCCCTCCACTTT. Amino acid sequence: CAIRDPPDSPLHF.

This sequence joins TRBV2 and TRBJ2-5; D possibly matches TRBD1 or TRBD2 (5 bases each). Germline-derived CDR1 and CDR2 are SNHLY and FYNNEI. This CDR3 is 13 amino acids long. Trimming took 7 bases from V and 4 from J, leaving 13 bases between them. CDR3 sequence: CASTLSGTETQYF. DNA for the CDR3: TGTGCCAGCACTCTCTCGGGGACAGAGACCCAGTACTTC.

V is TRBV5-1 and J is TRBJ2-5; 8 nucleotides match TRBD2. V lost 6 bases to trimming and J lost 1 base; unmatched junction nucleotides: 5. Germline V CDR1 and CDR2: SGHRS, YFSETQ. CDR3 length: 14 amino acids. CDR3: CASTLAGIQETQYF. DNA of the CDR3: TGCGCCAGCACTTTAGCGGGAATCCAAGAGACCCAGTACTTC. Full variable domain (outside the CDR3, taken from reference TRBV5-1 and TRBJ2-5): KAGVTQTPRYLIKTRGQQVTLSCSPISGHRSVSWYQQTPGQGLQFLFEYFSETQRNKGNFPGRFSGRQFSNSRSEMNVSTLELGDSALYLCASTLAGIQETQYFGPGTRLLVL.

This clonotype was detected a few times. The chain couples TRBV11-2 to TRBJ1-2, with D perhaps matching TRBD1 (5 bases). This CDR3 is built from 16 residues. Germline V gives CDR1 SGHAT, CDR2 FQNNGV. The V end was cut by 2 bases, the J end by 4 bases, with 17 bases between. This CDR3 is CASSLRRLDRSYGYTF. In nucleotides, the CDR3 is TGTGCCAGCAGCTTACGGCGGTTAGACAGATCCTATGGCTACACCTTC. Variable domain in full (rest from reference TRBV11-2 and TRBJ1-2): EAGVAQSPRYKIIEKRQSVAFWCNPISGHATLYWYQQILGQGPKLLIQFQNNGVVDDSQLPKDRFSAERLKGVDSTLKIQPAKLEDSAVYLCASSLRRLDRSYGYTFGSGTRLTVV.

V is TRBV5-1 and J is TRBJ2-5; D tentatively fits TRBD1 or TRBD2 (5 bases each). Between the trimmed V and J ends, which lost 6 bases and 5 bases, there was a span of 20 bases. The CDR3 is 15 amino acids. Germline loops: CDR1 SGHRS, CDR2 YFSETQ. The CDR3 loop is CASTSSQGVWETQYF. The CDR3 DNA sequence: TGCGCCAGCACTAGTAGCCAGGGAGTTTGGGAGACCCAGTACTTC.

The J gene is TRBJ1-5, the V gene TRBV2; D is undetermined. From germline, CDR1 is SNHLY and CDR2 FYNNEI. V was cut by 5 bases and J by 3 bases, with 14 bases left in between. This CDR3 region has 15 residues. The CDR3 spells CASSSSARNNQPQHF. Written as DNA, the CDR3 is TGTGCCAGCAGTAGTTCCGCAAGAAACAATCAGCCCCAGCATTTT.

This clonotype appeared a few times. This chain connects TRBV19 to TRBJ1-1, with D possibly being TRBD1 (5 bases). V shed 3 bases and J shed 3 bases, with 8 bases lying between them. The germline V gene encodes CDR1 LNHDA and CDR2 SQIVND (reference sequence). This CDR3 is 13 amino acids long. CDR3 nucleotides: TGTGCCAGTAGTATGCGGGGGGACACTGAAGCTTTCTTT. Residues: CASSMRGDTEAFF.

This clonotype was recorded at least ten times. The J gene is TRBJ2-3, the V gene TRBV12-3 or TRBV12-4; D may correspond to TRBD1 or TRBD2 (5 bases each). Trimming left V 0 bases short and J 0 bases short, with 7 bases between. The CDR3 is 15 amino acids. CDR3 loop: CASSLAGASTDTQYF. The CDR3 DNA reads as TGTGCCAGCAGTTTAGCCGGGGCCAGCACAGATACGCAGTATTTT.

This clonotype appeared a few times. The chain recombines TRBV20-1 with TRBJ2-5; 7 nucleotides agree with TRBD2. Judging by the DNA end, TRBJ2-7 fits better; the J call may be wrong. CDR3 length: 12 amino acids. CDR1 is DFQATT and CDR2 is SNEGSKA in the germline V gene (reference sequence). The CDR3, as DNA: TGCAGTGCTAGGGGGGGGTCCTACGAGCAGTACTTC. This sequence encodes CSARGGSYEQYF.

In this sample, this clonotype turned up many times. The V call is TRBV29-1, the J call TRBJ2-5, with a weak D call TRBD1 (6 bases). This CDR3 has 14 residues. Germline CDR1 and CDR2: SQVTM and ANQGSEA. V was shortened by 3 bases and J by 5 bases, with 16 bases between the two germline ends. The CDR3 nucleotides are TGCAGCGTTGATAGTACAGGCCAGGGGGAGACCCAGTACTTC. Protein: CSVDSTGQGETQYF.

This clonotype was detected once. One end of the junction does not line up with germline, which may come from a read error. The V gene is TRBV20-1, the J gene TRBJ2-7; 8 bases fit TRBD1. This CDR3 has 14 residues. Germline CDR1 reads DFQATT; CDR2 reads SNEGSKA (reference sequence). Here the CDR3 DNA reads TGCGGTGCAAGCGACAGGGGTCTCTCCTACGAGCAGTACTTC. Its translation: CGASDRGLSYEQYF.

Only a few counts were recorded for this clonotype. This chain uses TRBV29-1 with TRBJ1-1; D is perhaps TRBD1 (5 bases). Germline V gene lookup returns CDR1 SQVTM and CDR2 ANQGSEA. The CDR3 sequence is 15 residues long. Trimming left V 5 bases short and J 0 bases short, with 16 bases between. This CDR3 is CSVQNGEGLNTEAFF. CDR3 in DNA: TGCAGCGTTCAGAACGGGGAGGGACTGAACACTGAAGCTTTCTTT. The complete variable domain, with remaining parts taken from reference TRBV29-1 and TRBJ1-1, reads SAVISQKPSRDICQRGTSLTIQCQVDSQVTMMFWYRQQPGQSLTLIATANQGSEATYESGFVIDKFPISRPNLTFSTLTVSNMSPEDSSIYLCSVQNGEGLNTEAFFGQGTRLTVV.

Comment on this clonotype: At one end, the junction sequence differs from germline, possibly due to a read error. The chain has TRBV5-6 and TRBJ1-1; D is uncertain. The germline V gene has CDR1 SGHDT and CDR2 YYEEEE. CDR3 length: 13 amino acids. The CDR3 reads CASSFAGPTEAFF. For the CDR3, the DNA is TGTGCCAGCAGCTTTGCAGGACCCACTGAGGCTTTCTTT.

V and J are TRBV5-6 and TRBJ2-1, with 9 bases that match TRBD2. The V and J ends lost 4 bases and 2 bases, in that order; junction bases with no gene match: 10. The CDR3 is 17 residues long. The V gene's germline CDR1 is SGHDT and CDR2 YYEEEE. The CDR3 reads CASSETSGHPTYNEQFF. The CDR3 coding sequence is TGTGCCAGCAGCGAGACTAGCGGCCACCCAACCTACAATGAGCAGTTCTTC.

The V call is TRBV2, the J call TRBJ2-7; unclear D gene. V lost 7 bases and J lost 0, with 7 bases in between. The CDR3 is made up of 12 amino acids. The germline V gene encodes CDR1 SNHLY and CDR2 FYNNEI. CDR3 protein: CASKGGSYEQYF. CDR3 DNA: TGTGCCAGCAAGGGCGGCTCCTACGAGCAGTACTTC.

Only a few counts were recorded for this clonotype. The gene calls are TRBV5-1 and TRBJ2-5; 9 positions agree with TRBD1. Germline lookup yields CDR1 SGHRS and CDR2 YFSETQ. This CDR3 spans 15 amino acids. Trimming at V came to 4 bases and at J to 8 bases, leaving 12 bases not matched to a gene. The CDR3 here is CASSTPGQGMGTQYF. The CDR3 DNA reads TGCGCCAGCAGCACCCCGGGACAGGGAATGGGAACCCAGTACTTC.

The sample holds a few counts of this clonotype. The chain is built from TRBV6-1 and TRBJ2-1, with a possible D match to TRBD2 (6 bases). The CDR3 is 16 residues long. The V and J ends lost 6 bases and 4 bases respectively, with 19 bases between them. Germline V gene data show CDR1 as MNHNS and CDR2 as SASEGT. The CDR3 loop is CASRRSGVPGYNEQFF. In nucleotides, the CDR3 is TGTGCCAGCAGAAGATCGGGAGTCCCCGGATACAATGAGCAGTTCTTC.

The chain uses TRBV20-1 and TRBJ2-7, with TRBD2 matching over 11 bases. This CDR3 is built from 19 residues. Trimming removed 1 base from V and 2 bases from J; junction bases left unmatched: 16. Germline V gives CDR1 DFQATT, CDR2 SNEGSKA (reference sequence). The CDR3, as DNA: TGCAGTGCTAGAGGTCCGGAACTGGAACTAGCGGGAGTACCCTACGAGCAGTACTTC. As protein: CSARGPELELAGVPYEQYF.

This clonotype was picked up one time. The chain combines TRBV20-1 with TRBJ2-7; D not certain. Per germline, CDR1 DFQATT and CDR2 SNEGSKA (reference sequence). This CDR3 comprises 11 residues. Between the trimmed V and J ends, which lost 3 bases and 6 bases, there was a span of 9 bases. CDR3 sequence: CSASSGGEQYF. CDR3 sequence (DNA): TGCAGTGCTAGCTCAGGCGGCGAGCAGTACTTC.

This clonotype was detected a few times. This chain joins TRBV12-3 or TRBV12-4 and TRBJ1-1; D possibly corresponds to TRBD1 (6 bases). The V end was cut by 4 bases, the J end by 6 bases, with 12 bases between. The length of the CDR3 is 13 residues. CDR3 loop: CASSSTGRAEAFF. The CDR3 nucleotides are TGTGCCAGCAGTTCCACAGGGAGGGCTGAAGCTTTCTTT.

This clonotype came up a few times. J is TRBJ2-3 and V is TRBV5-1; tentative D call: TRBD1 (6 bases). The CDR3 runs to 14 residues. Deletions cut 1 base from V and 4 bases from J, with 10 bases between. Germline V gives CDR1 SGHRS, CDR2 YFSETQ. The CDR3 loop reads CASSLLGAADTQYF. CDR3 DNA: TGCGCCAGCAGCTTGTTGGGGGCCGCAGATACGCAGTATTTT.

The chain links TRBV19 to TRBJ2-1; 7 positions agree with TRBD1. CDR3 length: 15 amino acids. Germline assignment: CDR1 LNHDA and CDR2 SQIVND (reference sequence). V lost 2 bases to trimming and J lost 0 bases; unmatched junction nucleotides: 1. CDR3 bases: TGTGCCAGTAGTATACAGGGGGTCTCCTACAATGAGCAGTTCTTC. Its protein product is CASSIQGVSYNEQFF.

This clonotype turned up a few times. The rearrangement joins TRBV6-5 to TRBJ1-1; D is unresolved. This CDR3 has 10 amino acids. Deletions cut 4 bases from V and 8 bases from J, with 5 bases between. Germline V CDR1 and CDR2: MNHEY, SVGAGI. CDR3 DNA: TGTGCCAGCAGTTCCGGGGAAGCTTTCTTT. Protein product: CASSSGEAFF.

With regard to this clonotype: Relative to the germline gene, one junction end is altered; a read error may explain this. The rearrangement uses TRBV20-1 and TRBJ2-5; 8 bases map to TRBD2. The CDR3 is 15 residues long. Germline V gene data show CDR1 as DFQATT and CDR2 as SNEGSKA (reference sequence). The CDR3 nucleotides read TGCAGTGCCAAAAATAGCGGGGATATCCAAGAAACCCAGTACTTC. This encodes CSAKNSGDIQETQYF.

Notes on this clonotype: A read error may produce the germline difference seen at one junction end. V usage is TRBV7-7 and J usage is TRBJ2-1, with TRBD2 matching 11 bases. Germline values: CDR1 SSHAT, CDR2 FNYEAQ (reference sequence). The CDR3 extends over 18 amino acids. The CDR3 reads CASSLGLSGLAGLNEQFF. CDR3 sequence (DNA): TGTGCTAGCAGCTTAGGTCTATCAGGACTAGCGGGCCTCAATGAGCAGTTCTTC.

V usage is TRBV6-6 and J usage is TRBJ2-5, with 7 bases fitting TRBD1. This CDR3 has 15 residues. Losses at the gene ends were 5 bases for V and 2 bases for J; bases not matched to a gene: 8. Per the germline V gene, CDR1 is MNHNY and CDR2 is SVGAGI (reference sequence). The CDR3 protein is CASSHRGTLQETQYF. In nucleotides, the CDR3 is TGTGCCAGCAGTCACAGGGGCACGCTTCAAGAGACCCAGTACTTC.

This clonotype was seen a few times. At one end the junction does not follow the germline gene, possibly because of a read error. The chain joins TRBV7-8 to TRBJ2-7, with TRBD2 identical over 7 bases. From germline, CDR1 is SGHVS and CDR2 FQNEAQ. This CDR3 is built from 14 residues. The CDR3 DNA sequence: TGCGCCAGCAGCCTACGGACTAGTCCCTACGAGCAGTACTTC. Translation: CASSLRTSPYEQYF.